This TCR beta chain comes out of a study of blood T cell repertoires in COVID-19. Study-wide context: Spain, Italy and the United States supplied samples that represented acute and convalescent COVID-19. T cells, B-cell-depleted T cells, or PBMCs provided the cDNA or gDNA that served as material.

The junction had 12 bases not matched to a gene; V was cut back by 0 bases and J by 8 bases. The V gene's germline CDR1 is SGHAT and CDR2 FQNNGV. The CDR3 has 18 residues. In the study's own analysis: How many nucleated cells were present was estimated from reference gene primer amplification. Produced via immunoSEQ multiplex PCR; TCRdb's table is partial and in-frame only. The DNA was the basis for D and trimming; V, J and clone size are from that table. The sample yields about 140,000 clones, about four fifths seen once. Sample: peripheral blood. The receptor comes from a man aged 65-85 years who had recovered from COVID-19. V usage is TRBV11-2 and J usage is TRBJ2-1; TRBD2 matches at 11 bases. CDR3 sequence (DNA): TGTGCCAGCAGCTTAGATCGGAGGGTAGCGGGAGGGCCTTATGAGCAGTTCTTC. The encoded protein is CASSLDRRVAGGPYEQFF.